One sample yielded the 10 T cell receptor beta chains listed below, sequenced in a study of metastatic and nonmetastatic thyroid tumors. Every patient underwent thyroid surgery untreated. TCRdb re-analyzed the PCR reads through MiXCR. The sample lists tens of thousands of clones; approximately 20% were seen once. The sequenced sample was adjacent normal tissue. These receptors were taken from a female donor with papillary thyroid cancer or a benign thyroid nodule (not recorded which). Some clones in this sample may be carry-over from other donors' samples.

The V and J genes are TRBV7-9 and TRBJ2-7; 7 bases are shared with TRBD1. V shed 5 bases and J 5 bases; nucleotides not matched to a gene: 12. In germline, CDR1 is SEHNR, CDR2 FQNEAQ (reference sequence). There are 15 residues in the CDR3. The CDR3 is CASSTPGTVYHEQYF. CDR3 DNA sequence: TGTGCCAGCAGCACCCCGGGGACAGTCTACCACGAGCAGTACTTC.

Only a few counts were recorded for this clone. The chain joins TRBV6-2 or TRBV6-3 to TRBJ1-1; D is ambiguous. Germline V gene sequence: CDR1 MNHEY, CDR2 SVGEGT. The CDR3 has 14 residues. With 6 bases removed from V and 1 base from J, the gap between germline ends came to 12 bases. The CDR3 region is CASRRSGWNTEAFF. The CDR3 bases are TGTGCCAGCAGGCGGTCGGGGTGGAACACTGAAGCTTTCTTT.

The chain has TRBV7-9 and TRBJ1-2; TRBD1 might be the D (5 bases). Germline values: CDR1 SEHNR, CDR2 FQNEAQ (reference sequence). The CDR3 runs 14 residues. V lost 0 bases and J lost 5, with 10 bases in between. CDR3 sequence: CASSLAGGGYGYTF. CDR3 nucleotide sequence: TGTGCCAGCAGCTTAGCGGGTGGGGGGTATGGCTACACCTTC.

This clone occurred many times. The rearrangement links TRBV20-1 to TRBJ1-1; 7 bases agree with TRBD1. Germline V gives CDR1 DFQATT, CDR2 SNEGSKA (reference sequence). This CDR3 spans 14 amino acids. Unmatched junction bases numbered 10, after V lost 6 bases and J lost 3 bases. The CDR3 coding sequence is TGCAGTGCACGTTTACAGGGGCGCGACACTGAAGCTTTCTTT. Translation: CSARLQGRDTEAFF.

This chain uses TRBV6-1 with TRBJ1-2; D remains unclear. Trimming took off 11 bases at V and 7 bases at J, with 17 bases between the two ends. Per germline, CDR1 MNHNS and CDR2 SASEGT. This CDR3 comprises 12 residues. DNA of the CDR3: TGTGCCCCTTCCCTGGCGAGCGGTGGCTACACCTTC. This encodes CAPSLASGGYTF.

By share of the sample, this clone is medium-sized. The chain couples TRBV27 to TRBJ1-6; unclear D gene. Germline values: CDR1 MNHEY, CDR2 SMNVEV (reference sequence). With 2 bases removed from V and 8 bases from J, the gap between germline ends came to 7 bases. This CDR3 spans 13 amino acids. In DNA, the CDR3 is TGTGCCAGCAGTTTACAGGCTTATTCACCCCTCCACTTT. Its protein is CASSLQAYSPLHF.

A remark on this clone: The junction does not match germline at one end; this may be a read error. The rearrangement links TRBV7-3 to TRBJ2-2; 7 bases line up with TRBD2. This CDR3 spans 16 amino acids. The germline V gene has CDR1 SGHTA and CDR2 FQGTGA. The CDR3 spells CTSSSEPGSGVGELFF. In DNA, the CDR3 is TGTACCAGCAGCTCAGAACCGGGGAGCGGGGTCGGGGAGCTGTTTTTT.

In this sample, this clone turned up many times. The chain combines TRBV20-1 with TRBJ2-1; maybe TRBD1 (6 bases). V lost 0 bases to trimming and J lost 7 bases, with 31 bases between them. The CDR3 covers 20 residues. Germline-derived CDR1 and CDR2 are DFQATT and SNEGSKA (reference sequence). The CDR3 region is CSARDPVSGTGPFVRNEQFF. The CDR3 DNA is TGCAGTGCTAGAGACCCAGTGTCCGGCACAGGGCCCTTCGTGCGTAATGAGCAGTTCTTC.

The J gene is TRBJ1-5, the V gene TRBV6-1; 9 bases line up with TRBD1. Trimming took 8 bases from V and 1 from J; bases not matched to a gene: 3. Germline V gene lookup returns CDR1 MNHNS and CDR2 SASEGT. The CDR3 is 14 residues long. The CDR3 region is CASVDRGSNQPQHF. CDR3 nucleotides: TGTGCCAGCGTGGACAGGGGCAGCAATCAGCCCCAGCATTTT.

This clone was recorded a few times. The CDR3 carries no conserved terminal phenylalanine or tryptophan, so it likely arises from a read error. No DNA is shown, since the ends of the CDR3 on it are uncertain; the CDR3 is the one TCRdb lists. The chain recombines TRBV28 with TRBJ1-2; the table's D gene call, TRBD1, was not cross checked with the DNA. The CDR3 comprises 12 residues, both ends counted. Germline V gene sequence: CDR1 MDHEN, CDR2 SYDVKM. CDR3 sequence reads: CASRRGYYGHTL.